A single sample is the source of the 6 T cell receptor beta chains below, sequenced in a study of blood T cell repertoires in COVID-19. Method: immunoSEQ multiplex PCR; TCRdb's copy keeps in-frame clones and lacks some. The table lists a few hundred thousand clones, more than 75% of them singletons. Sample: PBMCs or T cells enriched from blood (not recorded which). The receptors shown here come from a woman between 50 and 59 years old who had been exposed to COVID-19.

V is TRBV7-6 and J is TRBJ1-6, with D uncertain. The CDR3 extends over 14 amino acids. Trimming pared 5 bases from V and 6 bases from J, leaving 11 bases between. The germline V gene has CDR1 SGHVS and CDR2 FNYEAQ. The CDR3 is CASSPRVLNSPLHF. CDR3 nucleotides: TGTGCCAGCAGCCCCCGGGTCCTTAATTCACCCCTCCACTTT.

This clone was found a few times. The rearrangement links TRBV28 to TRBJ1-1, with unresolved D. The CDR3 contains 11 residues. From germline, CDR1 is MDHEN and CDR2 SYDVKM. V was cut by 5 bases and J by 4 bases, with 5 bases left in between. The DNA of the CDR3 is TGTGCCAGCAGTGAGGGCACTGAAGCTTTCTTT. Translation gives CASSEGTEAFF. The variable domain in full, completed from reference TRBV28 and TRBJ1-1, reads DVKVTQSSRYLVKRTGEKVFLECVQDMDHENMFWYRQDPGLGLRLIYFSYDVKMKEKGDIPEGYSVSREKKERFSLILESASTNQTSMYLCASSEGTEAFFGQGTRLTVV.

V is TRBV30 and J is TRBJ1-2; TRBD1 matches at 8 bases. The CDR3 extends over 15 amino acids. CDR1 and CDR2 from the germline V gene are GTSNPN and SVGIG (reference sequence). With 3 bases clipped from V and 6 bases from J, the junction kept 12 bases outside the gene matches. CDR3 sequence: CAWSAGTGRLNGYTF. The CDR3 DNA sequence: TGTGCCTGGAGCGCCGGGACAGGCCGACTAAATGGCTACACCTTC.

The gene calls are TRBV5-1 and TRBJ2-2; D ambiguous. Between the trimmed V and J ends, which lost 0 bases and 5 bases, there was a span of 11 bases. Germline-derived CDR1 and CDR2 are SGHRS and YFSETQ. The CDR3 consists of 15 residues. The DNA of the CDR3 is TGCGCCAGCAGCTTGGCAATGACGGGTACCGGGGAGCTGTTTTTT. Its protein product is CASSLAMTGTGELFF.

CDR3: CASRSGTYEQYF. CDR3 bases: TGTGCCAGCAGGTCGGGTACCTACGAGCAGTACTTC. V gene TRBV6-5 combines with J gene TRBJ2-7; no reliable D call. This CDR3 region has 12 residues. CDR1 and CDR2 from the germline V gene are MNHEY and SVGAGI. V was pared by 6 bases and J by 2 bases, with 8 bases between.

This sequence joins TRBV6-2 or TRBV6-3 and TRBJ1-6; D is unresolved. V lost 0 bases, J lost 7 bases, and 13 bases lay in between. Per germline, CDR1 MNHEY and CDR2 SVGEGT. This CDR3 is 16 amino acids long. CDR3 in DNA: TGTGCCAGCAGTTACTCGGGCCCGGCGACAAATTCACCCCTCCACTTT. Translating it yields CASSYSGPATNSPLHF.